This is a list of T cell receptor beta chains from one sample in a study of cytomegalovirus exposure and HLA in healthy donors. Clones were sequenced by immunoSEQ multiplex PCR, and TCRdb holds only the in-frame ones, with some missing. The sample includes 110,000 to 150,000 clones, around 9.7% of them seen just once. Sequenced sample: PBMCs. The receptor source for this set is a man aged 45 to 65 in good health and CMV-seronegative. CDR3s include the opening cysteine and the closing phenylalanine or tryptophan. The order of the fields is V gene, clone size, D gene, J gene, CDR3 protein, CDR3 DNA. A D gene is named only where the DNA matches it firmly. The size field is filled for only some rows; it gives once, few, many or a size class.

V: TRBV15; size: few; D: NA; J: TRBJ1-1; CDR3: CATSRTRTNTEAFF; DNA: TGTGCCACCAGCAGGACTCGAACGAACACTGAAGCTTTCTTT
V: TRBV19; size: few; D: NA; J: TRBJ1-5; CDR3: CASAVGNQPQHF; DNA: TGTGCCAGTGCGGTCGGCAATCAGCCCCAGCATTTT
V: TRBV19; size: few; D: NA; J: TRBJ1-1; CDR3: CASSPAAVNTEAFF; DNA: TGTGCCAGTAGTCCCGCCGCGGTGAACACTGAAGCTTTCTTT
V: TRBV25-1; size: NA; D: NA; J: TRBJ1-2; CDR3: CASSDPRGNYGYTF; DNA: TGTGCCAGCAGTGACCCACGGGGGAACTATGGCTACACCTTC
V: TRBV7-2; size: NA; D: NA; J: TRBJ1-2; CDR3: CASRLDSSYGYTF; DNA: TGTGCCAGCAGATTAGACAGCTCCTATGGCTACACCTTC
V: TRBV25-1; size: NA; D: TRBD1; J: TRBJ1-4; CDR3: CASRDDRGVEKLFF; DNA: TGTGCCAGCAGGGACGACAGGGGGGTTGAAAAACTGTTTTTT
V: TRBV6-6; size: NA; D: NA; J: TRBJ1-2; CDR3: CASADVYGYTF; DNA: TGTGCCAGCGCGGATGTCTATGGCTACACCTTC
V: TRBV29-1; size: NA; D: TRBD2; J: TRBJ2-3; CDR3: CSVVPRTSGLEDTQYF; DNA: TGCAGCGTTGTCCCCCGTACTAGCGGGTTGGAAGATACGCAGTATTTT
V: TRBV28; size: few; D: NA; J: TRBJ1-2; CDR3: CASSLRVKTDSYYGYTF; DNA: TGTGCCAGCAGTTTACGTGTCAAGACAGATTCTTACTATGGCTACACCTTC
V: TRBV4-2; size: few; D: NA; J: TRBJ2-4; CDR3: CASSQDPRVTLAKNIQYF; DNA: TGTGCCAGCAGCCAAGACCCCCGGGTCACGCTAGCCAAAAACATTCAGTACTTC
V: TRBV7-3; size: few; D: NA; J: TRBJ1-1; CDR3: CASSANIGTEAFF; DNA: TGTGCCAGCAGCGCAAATATCGGGACTGAAGCTTTCTTT
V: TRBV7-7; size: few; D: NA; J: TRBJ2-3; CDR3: CASSLGGAGTDTQYF; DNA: TGTGCTAGCAGCTTAGGTGGGGCCGGCACAGATACGCAGTATTTT
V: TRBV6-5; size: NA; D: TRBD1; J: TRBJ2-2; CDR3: CASHRGSTGELFF; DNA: TGTGCCAGTCACAGGGGAAGCACCGGGGAGCTGTTTTTT
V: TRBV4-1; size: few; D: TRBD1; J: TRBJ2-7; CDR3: CASSQGTGYEQYF; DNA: TGCGCCAGCAGCCAAGGGACAGGCTACGAGCAGTACTTC
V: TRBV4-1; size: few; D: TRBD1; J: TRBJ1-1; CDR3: CASSQAGGSEAFF; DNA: TGCGCCAGCAGCCAAGCAGGGGGTAGTGAAGCTTTCTTT
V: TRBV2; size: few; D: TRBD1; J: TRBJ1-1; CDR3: CASSEGRGRFTEAFF; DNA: TGTGCCAGCAGTGAAGGTAGGGGGCGTTTCACTGAAGCTTTCTTT
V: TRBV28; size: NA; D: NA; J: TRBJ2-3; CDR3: CASSLSSTDTQYF; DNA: TGTGCCAGCAGTTTATCGAGCACAGATACGCAGTATTTT
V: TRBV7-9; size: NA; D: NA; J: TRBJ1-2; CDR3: CASSLGSGNGYTF; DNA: TGTGCCAGCAGCTTGGGGTCCGGGAATGGCTACACCTTC
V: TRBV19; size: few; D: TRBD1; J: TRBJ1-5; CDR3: CASSIERGQGRGGGSNQPQHF; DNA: TGTGCCAGTAGTATAGAAAGGGGACAGGGTAGAGGCGGCGGCAGCAATCAGCCCCAGCATTTT
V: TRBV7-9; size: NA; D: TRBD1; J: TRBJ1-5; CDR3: CASSSGQVNQPQHF; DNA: TGTGCCAGCAGCTCGGGACAGGTCAATCAGCCCCAGCATTTT
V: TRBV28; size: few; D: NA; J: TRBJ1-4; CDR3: CASSFLGTNEKLFF; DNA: TGTGCCAGCAGTTTTCTAGGCACTAATGAAAAACTGTTTTTT
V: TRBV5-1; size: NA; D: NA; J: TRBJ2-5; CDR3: CASSLAAERGETQYF; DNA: TGCGCCAGCAGCTTGGCCGCAGAACGAGGGGAGACCCAGTACTTC
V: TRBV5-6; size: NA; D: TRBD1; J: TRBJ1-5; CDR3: CASTQRDRVGGQPQHF; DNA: TGTGCCAGCACCCAACGGGACAGGGTCGGTGGACAGCCCCAGCATTTT
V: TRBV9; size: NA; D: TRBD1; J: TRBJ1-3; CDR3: CASSPDRDSSGNTIYF; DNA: TGTGCCAGCAGCCCCGACCGGGACAGCTCTGGAAACACCATATATTTT
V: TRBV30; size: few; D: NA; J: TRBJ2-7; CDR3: CAWSVSGYEQYF; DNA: TGTGCCTGGAGTGTATCCGGGTACGAGCAGTACTTC
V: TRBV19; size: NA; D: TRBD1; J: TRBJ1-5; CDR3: CASSIMTGGNQPQHF; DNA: TGTGCCAGTAGTATCATGACAGGGGGCAATCAGCCCCAGCATTTT
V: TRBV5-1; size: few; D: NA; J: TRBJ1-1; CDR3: CASSPFDSDTEAFF; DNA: TGCGCCAGCAGCCCCTTCGACAGCGACACTGAAGCTTTCTTT
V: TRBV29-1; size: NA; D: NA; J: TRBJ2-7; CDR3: CSGIQGGLRYEQYF; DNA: TGCAGCGGTATACAGGGTGGGCTTCGCTACGAGCAGTACTTC
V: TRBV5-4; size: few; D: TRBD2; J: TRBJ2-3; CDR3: CASSPRLARTDTQYF; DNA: TGTGCCAGCAGCCCTCGACTAGCGAGAACAGATACGCAGTATTTT
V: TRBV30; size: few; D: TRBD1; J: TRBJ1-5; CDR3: CAWSMDRVGQPQHF; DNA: TGTGCCTGGAGTATGGACAGGGTTGGGCAGCCCCAGCATTTT
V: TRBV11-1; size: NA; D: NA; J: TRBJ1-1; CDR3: CASSHGQSTSKNTEAFF; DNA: TGTGCCAGCAGCCACGGACAGAGTACCTCCAAGAACACTGAAGCTTTCTTT
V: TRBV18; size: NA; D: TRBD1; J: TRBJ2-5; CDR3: CASSPIRGQETQYF; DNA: TGTGCCAGCTCACCAATCAGGGGGCAAGAGACCCAGTACTTC
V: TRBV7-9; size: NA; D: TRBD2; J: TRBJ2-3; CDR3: CASSLTSGGTDTQYF; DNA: TGTGCCAGCAGCCTCACTAGCGGGGGCACAGATACGCAGTATTTT
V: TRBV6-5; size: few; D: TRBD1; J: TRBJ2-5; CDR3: CASSYGTGGEETQYF; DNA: TGTGCCAGCAGTTACGGGACAGGGGGCGAAGAGACCCAGTACTTC
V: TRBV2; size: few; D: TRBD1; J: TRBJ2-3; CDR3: CASSRGQSPSTDTQYF; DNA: TGTGCCAGCAGTCGGGGACAGAGCCCTAGCACAGATACGCAGTATTTT
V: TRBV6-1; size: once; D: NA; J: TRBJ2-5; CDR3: CASSEANGSWETQYF; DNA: TGTGCCAGCAGTGAAGCGAACGGGAGCTGGGAGACCCAGTACTTC
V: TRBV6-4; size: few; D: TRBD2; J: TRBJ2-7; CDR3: CASRSGTSGRGGYEQYF; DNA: TGTGCCAGCAGGAGTGGGACTAGCGGGAGAGGAGGATACGAGCAGTACTTC
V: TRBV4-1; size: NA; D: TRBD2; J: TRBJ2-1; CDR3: CASSQEGLAWNEQFF; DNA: TGCGCCAGCAGCCAAGAGGGACTAGCTTGGAATGAGCAGTTCTTC
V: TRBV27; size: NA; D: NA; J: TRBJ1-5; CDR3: CASSPPPPRGPVQPQHF; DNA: TGTGCCAGCAGTCCACCCCCCCCCAGAGGGCCCGTGCAGCCCCAGCATTTT
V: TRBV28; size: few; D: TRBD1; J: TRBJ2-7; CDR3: CASSLPLGQAVTPRDYEQYF; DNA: TGTGCCAGCAGTTTACCCTTAGGACAGGCTGTAACTCCTCGGGACTACGAGCAGTACTTC
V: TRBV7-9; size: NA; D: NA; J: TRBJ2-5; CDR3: CASSPLEGSPTKETQYF; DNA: TGTGCCAGCAGCCCCTTAGAGGGCAGCCCCACCAAAGAGACCCAGTACTTC
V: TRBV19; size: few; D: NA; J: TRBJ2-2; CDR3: CASSPPGMDTGELFF; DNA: TGTGCCAGTAGTCCCCCCGGGATGGACACCGGGGAGCTGTTTTTT
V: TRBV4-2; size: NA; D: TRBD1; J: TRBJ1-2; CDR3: CASSQSGGGADYGYTF; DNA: TGTGCCAGCAGCCAATCGGGAGGGGGCGCCGACTATGGCTACACCTTC
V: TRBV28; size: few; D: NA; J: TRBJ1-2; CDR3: CASRSPRSNYGYTF; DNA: TGTGCCAGCAGATCCCCCAGAAGTAACTATGGCTACACCTTC
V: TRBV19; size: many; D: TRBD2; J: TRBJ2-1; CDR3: CASTATSGANNEQFF; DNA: TGTGCCAGTACCGCGACTAGCGGGGCTAACAATGAGCAGTTCTTC
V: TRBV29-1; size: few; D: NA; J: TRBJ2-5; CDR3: CSVEAGEETQYF; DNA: TGCAGCGTTGAGGCTGGAGAAGAGACCCAGTACTTC
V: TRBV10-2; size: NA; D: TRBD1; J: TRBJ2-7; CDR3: CASSDWDRISYEQYF; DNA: TGCGCCAGCAGTGACTGGGACAGGATCTCCTACGAGCAGTACTTC
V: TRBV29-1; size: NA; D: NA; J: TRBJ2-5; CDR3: CSVGYSGETQYF; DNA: TGCAGCGTTGGCTATAGCGGAGAGACCCAGTACTTC
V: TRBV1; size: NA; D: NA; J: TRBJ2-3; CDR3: CTSKDRMSTQYF; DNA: TGCACCAGCAAGGACAGGATGTCGACGCAGTATTTT
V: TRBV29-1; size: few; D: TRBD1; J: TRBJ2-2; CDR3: CSIRDRSPYANTGELFF; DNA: TGCAGCATCCGGGACAGGTCTCCTTACGCGAACACCGGGGAGCTGTTTTTT
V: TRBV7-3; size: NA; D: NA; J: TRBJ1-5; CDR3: CASSPPGGRGSNQPQHF; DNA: TGTGCCAGCAGCCCTCCTGGGGGCCGAGGGTCGAATCAGCCCCAGCATTTT
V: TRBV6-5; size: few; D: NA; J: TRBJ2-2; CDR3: CASSRASRSGELFF; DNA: TGTGCCAGCAGTCGGGCTAGCAGGTCTGGGGAGCTGTTTTTT
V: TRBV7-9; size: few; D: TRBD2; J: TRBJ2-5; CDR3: CASSPGLEVVTQYF; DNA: TGTGCCAGCAGCCCCGGACTAGAGGTAGTGACCCAGTACTTC
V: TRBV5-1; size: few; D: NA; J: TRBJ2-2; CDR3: CASSLYGIANTGELFF; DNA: TGCGCCAGCAGCTTGTACGGGATCGCGAACACCGGGGAGCTGTTTTTT